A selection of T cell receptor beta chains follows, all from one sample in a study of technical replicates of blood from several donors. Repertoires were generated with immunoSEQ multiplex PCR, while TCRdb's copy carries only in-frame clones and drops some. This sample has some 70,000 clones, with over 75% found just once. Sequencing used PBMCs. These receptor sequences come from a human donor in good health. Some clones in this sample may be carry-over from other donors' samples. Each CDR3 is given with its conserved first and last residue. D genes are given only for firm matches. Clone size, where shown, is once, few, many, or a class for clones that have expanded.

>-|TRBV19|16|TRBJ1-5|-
CASTPTGGLRGQPQHF
TGTGCCAGTACCCCCACGGGGGGGCTTAGGGGTCAGCCCCAGCATTTT
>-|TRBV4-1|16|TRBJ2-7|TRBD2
CASSQDWGGGAGEQYF
TGCGCCAGCAGCCAAGATTGGGGCGGGGGGGCTGGTGAGCAGTACTTC
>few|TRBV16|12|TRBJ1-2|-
CASSNSGFGYTF
TGTGCCAGCAGCAACTCGGGGTTTGGCTACACCTTC
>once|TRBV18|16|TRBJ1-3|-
CASSPIGAALRNTIYF
TGTGCCAGCTCACCCATTGGGGCGGCCCTCCGGAACACCATATATTTT
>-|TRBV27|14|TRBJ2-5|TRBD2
CASKLAGGQETQYF
TGTGCCAGCAAACTAGCGGGGGGGCAAGAGACCCAGTACTTC
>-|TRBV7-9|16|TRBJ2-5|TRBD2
CASSLGASGAQETQYF
TGTGCCAGCAGCTTAGGGGCTAGCGGGGCGCAAGAGACCCAGTACTTC
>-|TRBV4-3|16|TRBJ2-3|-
CASSQDYQGSTDTQYF
TGCGCCAGCAGCCAAGATTATCAGGGGAGCACAGATACGCAGTATTTT
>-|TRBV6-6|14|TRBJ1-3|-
CASSPVRSGNTIYF
TGTGCCAGCAGTCCAGTCAGGTCCGGAAACACCATATATTTT
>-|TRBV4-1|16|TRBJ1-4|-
CASSQDWASSGEKLFF
TGCGCCAGCAGCCAAGACTGGGCCTCGTCGGGGGAAAAACTGTTTTTT
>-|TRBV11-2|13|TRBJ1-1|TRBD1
CASSRDSKTEAFF
TGTGCCAGCAGCAGGGACAGTAAGACTGAAGCTTTCTTT
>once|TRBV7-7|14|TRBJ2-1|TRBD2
CASSSGRVGNEQFF
TGTGCCAGCAGTAGCGGGAGGGTGGGCAATGAGCAGTTCTTC
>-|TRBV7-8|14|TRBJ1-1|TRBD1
CASSLGQLNTEAFF
TGTGCCAGCAGCTTGGGACAGCTGAACACTGAAGCTTTCTTT
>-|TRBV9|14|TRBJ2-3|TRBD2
CASSVGTSSSAQYF
TGTGCCAGCAGCGTAGGGACTAGCTCTTCTGCGCAGTATTTT
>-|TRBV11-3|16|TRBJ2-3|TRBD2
CASSLESSGGTDTQYF
TGTGCCAGCAGCTTAGAATCTAGCGGGGGCACAGATACGCAGTATTTT
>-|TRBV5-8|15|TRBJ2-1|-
CASSWGFPAGSEQFF
TGTGCCAGCAGCTGGGGGTTCCCTGCGGGGAGTGAGCAGTTCTTC
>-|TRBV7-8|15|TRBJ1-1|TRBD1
CASKAGTGGFSEAFF
TGTGCCAGCAAAGCCGGGACAGGGGGCTTCTCTGAAGCTTTCTTT
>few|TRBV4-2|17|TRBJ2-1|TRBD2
CASSQEGLAGVGDEQFF
TGTGCCAGCAGCCAAGAAGGGCTAGCGGGAGTGGGGGATGAGCAGTTCTTC
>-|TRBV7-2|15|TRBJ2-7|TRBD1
CASSLWGTGVREQYF
TGTGCCAGCAGCTTATGGGGGACAGGGGTACGGGAGCAGTACTTC
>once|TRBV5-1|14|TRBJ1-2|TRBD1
CASSPRTGAGGYTF
TGCGCCAGCAGCCCCCGGACAGGGGCGGGTGGCTACACCTTC
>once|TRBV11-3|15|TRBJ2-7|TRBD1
CASPLSNRGIYEQYF
TGTGCCAGCCCCCTTTCCAACAGGGGGATATACGAGCAGTACTTC
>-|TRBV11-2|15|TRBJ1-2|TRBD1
CASSFQMGTGGAGTF
TGTGCCAGCAGCTTCCAAATGGGGACAGGGGGCGCCGGGACCTTC
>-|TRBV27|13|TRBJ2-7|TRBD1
CASSPDRIYEQYF
TGTGCCAGCAGTCCGGACAGGATCTACGAGCAGTACTTC
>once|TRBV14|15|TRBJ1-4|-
CASSQMTALNEKLFF
TGTGCCAGCAGCCAGATGACAGCCCTTAATGAAAAACTGTTTTTT
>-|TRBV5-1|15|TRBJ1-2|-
CASSLSTGIGLGYTF
TGCGCCAGCAGTTTATCAACAGGGATTGGCCTTGGCTACACCTTC
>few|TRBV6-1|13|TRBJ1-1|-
CASSLGPLAEAFF
TGTGCCAGCAGTCTCGGTCCTTTGGCTGAAGCTTTCTTT
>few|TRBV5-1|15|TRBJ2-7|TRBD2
CASRFGTSGAYEQYF
TGCGCCAGCAGATTTGGGACTAGCGGAGCCTACGAGCAGTACTTC
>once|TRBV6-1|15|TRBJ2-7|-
CASSASSRSLQEQYF
TGTGCCAGCAGTGCCTCATCCCGGAGCTTGCAAGAGCAGTACTTC
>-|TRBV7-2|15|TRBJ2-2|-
CASSLRTKNTGELFF
TGTGCCAGCAGCTTAAGGACTAAAAACACCGGGGAGCTGTTTTTT
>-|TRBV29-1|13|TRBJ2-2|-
CSVETAPGGELFF
TGCAGCGTTGAGACAGCGCCGGGCGGGGAGCTGTTTTTT
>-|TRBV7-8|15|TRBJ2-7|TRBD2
CASSLGGGSTYEQYF
TGTGCCAGCAGCTTAGGCGGCGGGAGTACCTACGAGCAGTACTTC
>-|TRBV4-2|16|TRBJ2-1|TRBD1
CASREGGTSKGDEQFF
TGTGCCAGCAGAGAAGGGGGCACCTCAAAGGGCGATGAGCAGTTCTTC
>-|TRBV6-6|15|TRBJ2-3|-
CASSYSGQYTDTQYF
TGTGCCAGCAGTTACTCGGGCCAGTACACAGATACGCAGTATTTT
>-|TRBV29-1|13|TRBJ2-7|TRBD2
CSVVLAGGYEQYF
TGCAGCGTCGTGCTAGCGGGAGGTTACGAGCAGTACTTC
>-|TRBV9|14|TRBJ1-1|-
CASSGGVRNTEAFF
TGTGCCAGCAGCGGGGGGGTCAGGAACACTGAAGCTTTCTTT
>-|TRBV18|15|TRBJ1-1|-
CASSPEVRGNTEAFF
TGTGCCAGCTCACCAGAGGTGCGGGGGAACACTGAAGCTTTCTTT
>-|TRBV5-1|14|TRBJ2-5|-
CASGRGGQEETQYF
TGCGCCAGCGGCAGGGGGGGACAGGAAGAGACCCAGTACTTC
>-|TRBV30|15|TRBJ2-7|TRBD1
CAWSRSGQGIYEQYF
TGTGCCTGGAGTAGGTCGGGACAGGGTATCTACGAGCAGTACTTC
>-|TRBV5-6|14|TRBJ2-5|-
CASSLLAVQETQYF
TGTGCCAGCAGCTTGTTAGCGGTTCAAGAGACCCAGTACTTC